The next 13 T cell receptor beta chains were all read from a single sample in a study of T cells in Graves' hyperthyroidism and ophthalmopathy. The TCR beta CDR3 regions underwent amplification using RNA transcripts as the source. The study used the HTBI primer set for a first-round RT-PCR of the TCR CDR3. Each CDR3 protein gets one entry after TCRdb re-called the multiplex PCR reads with MiXCR. Of some 360,000 distinct CDR3 sequences in the sample, approximately 14% were seen once. The sequencing input was blood. These TCRs come from a woman aged 55-70 years with Graves' hyperthyroidism.

This clonotype was counted ten times or more. J is TRBJ1-1 and V is TRBV2; possible D gene TRBD1, 6 bases. The germline CDR1 and CDR2 sequences are SNHLY and FYNNEI. The CDR3 is made up of 12 amino acids. Trimming took 6 bases from V and 5 from J, leaving 10 bases between them. CDR3: CASRNDRTEAFF. The CDR3 DNA is TGTGCCAGCAGAAACGACAGGACTGAAGCTTTCTTT.

The J gene is TRBJ2-2, the V gene TRBV6-2 or TRBV6-3; TRBD1 is a possible D gene (6 bases). This CDR3 comprises 14 residues. CDR1 is MNHEY and CDR2 is SVGEGT in the germline V gene. Between the trimmed V and J ends, which lost 5 bases and 4 bases, there was a span of 11 bases. The CDR3 spells CASSTGTTTGELFF. As DNA, the CDR3 is TGTGCCAGCAGTACCGGGACAACCACCGGGGAGCTGTTTTTT.

The gene calls are TRBV7-3 and TRBJ2-2; 10 nucleotides line up with TRBD1. From germline, CDR1 is SGHTA and CDR2 FQGTGA. J gave up 8 bases and V 2 bases, and 8 bases lay outside the gene matches. The CDR3 has 16 amino acids. CDR3 coding DNA: TGTGCCAGCAGCTTATTCGCCGGGACAGGGGATGGGGAGCTGTTTTTT. This codes for CASSLFAGTGDGELFF.

The chain links TRBV11-2 to TRBJ1-2, with TRBD1 as a possible D gene (6 bases). Germline V CDR1 and CDR2: SGHAT, FQNNGV. The CDR3 is 15 residues long. Trimming took off 5 bases at V and 3 bases at J, with 16 bases between the two ends. CDR3 bases: TGTGCCAGCAGCCCGCCCCCCGGGGGCGACTATGGCTACACCTTC. This encodes CASSPPPGGDYGYTF.

This clonotype was observed a few times. V usage is TRBV4-2 and J usage is TRBJ2-3, with 7 bases identical to TRBD2. Germline V lookup: CDR1 LGHNA, CDR2 YNFKEQ. This CDR3 comprises 17 residues. The junction had 17 bases not matched to a gene; V was cut back by 6 bases and J by 5 bases. CDR3 loop: CASSTGSLGEREDTQYF. For the CDR3, the DNA is TGTGCCAGCAGTACTGGGAGCTTGGGGGAGCGGGAAGATACGCAGTATTTT.

This clonotype was picked up many times. The chain joins TRBV29-1 to TRBJ2-5; 7 positions match TRBD1. Germline V CDR1 and CDR2: SQVTM, ANQGSEA. V lost 1 base, J lost 3 bases, and 2 bases stayed unmatched. The CDR3 has 13 amino acids. CDR3 bases: TGCAGCGTTGAAGGACAGGGAAAAGAGACCCAGTACTTC. This sequence encodes CSVEGQGKETQYF.

This clonotype was counted at least ten times. The chain is built from TRBV2 and TRBJ1-4; D call uncertain. Trimming stripped 9 bases from V and 5 bases from J, with 13 bases between. This CDR3 has 13 amino acids. Germline V lookup: CDR1 SNHLY, CDR2 FYNNEI. As DNA, the CDR3 is TGTGCCAGAGCCACAGTCGTGAATGAAAAACTGTTTTTT. Translated, it gives CARATVVNEKLFF.

This clonotype was seen many times. The V call is TRBV30, the J call TRBJ2-2; 7 positions match TRBD2. J was trimmed by 1 base and V by 0 bases; bases with no gene match: 5. The CDR3 has 16 amino acids. Germline V lookup: CDR1 GTSNPN, CDR2 SVGIG (reference sequence). Here the CDR3 DNA reads TGTGCCTGGAGTGTACTGGGGGGGGTGAACACCGGGGAGCTGTTTTTT. As protein: CAWSVLGGVNTGELFF.

The chain joins TRBV5-1 to TRBJ2-7, with 10 bases that match TRBD2. J gave up 6 bases and V 3 bases, and 12 bases lay outside the gene matches. CDR1 is SGHRS and CDR2 is YFSETQ in the germline V gene. This CDR3 contains 16 residues. CDR3 residues: CASSYGQREGVREQYF. CDR3 DNA: TGCGCCAGCAGCTACGGGCAGCGGGAGGGAGTGCGCGAGCAGTACTTC.

This clonotype was recorded a few times. The chain uses TRBV19 and TRBJ2-6; 8 positions agree with TRBD2. This CDR3 is built from 17 residues. Germline CDR1 and CDR2: LNHDA and SQIVND (reference sequence). V trimming: 7 bases; J trimming: 0 bases; junction bases outside the gene matches: 8. CDR3 sequence reads: CASMKRGTYSGANVLTF. DNA for the CDR3: TGTGCCAGTATGAAGCGGGGGACCTACTCTGGGGCCAACGTCCTGACTTTC.

The CDR3: CASSPGGAWGMNTEAFF. CDR3 DNA sequence: TGTGCCAGCAGTCCAGGGGGGGCCTGGGGCATGAACACTGAAGCTTTCTTT. The chain combines TRBV7-6 with TRBJ1-1; TRBD1 agrees at 7 bases. Trimming took 6 bases from V and 0 from J; bases not matched to a gene: 13. Germline V CDR1 and CDR2: SGHVS, FNYEAQ. CDR3 length: 17 residues.

The rearrangement links TRBV28 to TRBJ1-6; D is possibly TRBD1 (5 bases). The length of the CDR3 is 12 residues. From germline, CDR1 is MDHEN and CDR2 SYDVKM. Between the trimmed V and J ends, which lost 6 bases and 6 bases, there was a span of 6 bases. CDR3 sequence reads: CASRQVNSPLHF. The CDR3 coding sequence is TGTGCCAGCAGACAGGTTAATTCACCCCTCCACTTT.

This clonotype has a handful of counts. This chain connects TRBV4-1 to TRBJ2-1, with 7 bases that match TRBD2. Germline trimming cut 1 base from V and 6 bases from J; bases unmatched to any gene: 3. This CDR3 has 14 residues. The germline V gene has CDR1 MGHRA and CDR2 YSYEKL. The CDR3 coding sequence is TGCGCCAGCAGCCAAGCACTAGCGATCAATGAGCAGTTCTTC. This gives the protein CASSQALAINEQFF.